The 23 T cell receptor beta chains below were found in one sample sequenced in a study of control samples from healthy donors and cancer patients. Libraries were prepared by immunoSEQ multiplex PCR; TCRdb keeps only in-frame clonotypes and omits some of them. In the table there are about 250,000 clones, almost 85% of which are singletons. Sample: PBMCs. These receptors were collected from a woman aged 60-70 years with lung cancer.

This CDR3 is CASSLGGQGADTQYF. CDR3 sequence (DNA): TGCGCCAGCAGCTTGGGGGGACAGGGGGCAGATACGCAGTATTTT. This sequence joins TRBV5-1 and TRBJ2-3; 11 nucleotides agree with TRBD1. V trimming: 0 bases; J trimming: 4 bases; junction bases outside the gene matches: 1. Germline V gene sequence: CDR1 SGHRS, CDR2 YFSETQ. The CDR3 totals 15 residues.

This sequence joins TRBV6-6 and TRBJ1-1; D is perhaps TRBD1 (6 bases). CDR1 MNHNY and CDR2 SVGAGI come from the germline V gene (reference sequence). Deletions cut 5 bases from V and 3 bases from J, with 13 bases between. This CDR3 region has 14 residues. This CDR3 is CASSKLGGDTEAFF. The CDR3 nucleotides are TGTGCCAGCAGTAAGTTAGGGGGGGACACTGAAGCTTTCTTT.

DNA for the CDR3: TGTGCCAGCACCCCCGGGGGGGGCCCTTACTCTGGGGCCAACGTCCTGACTTTC. This translates into CASTPGGGPYSGANVLTF. The chain has TRBV2 and TRBJ2-6; TRBD2 aligns across 8 bases. The germline gives CDR1 SNHLY, CDR2 FYNNEI. V gave up 7 bases and J gave up 0 bases; unmatched junction bases: 11. CDR3 length equals 18 residues.

V gene TRBV5-8 combines with J gene TRBJ1-3; D unresolved. V dropped 0 bases and J dropped 4 bases, with 14 bases sitting between them. Germline CDR1 is SGHTS and CDR2 is YDEGEE. The CDR3 consists of 16 residues. CDR3 residues: CASSLVESGLGNTIYF. In nucleotides, the CDR3 is TGTGCCAGCAGCTTGGTTGAATCTGGGCTGGGAAACACCATATATTTT.

On this clone itself: Other DNA sequences of this sample code for an identical CDR3. The chain links TRBV27 to TRBJ1-6; 7 positions match TRBD1. Losses at the gene ends were 4 bases for V and 8 bases for J; bases not matched to a gene: 8. The germline gives CDR1 MNHEY, CDR2 SMNVEV (reference sequence). The CDR3 has 15 residues. In nucleotides, the CDR3 is TGTGCCAGCAGTTCGAAGGACAGGATGGATTCACCCCTCCACTTT. This sequence encodes CASSSKDRMDSPLHF.

CDR3 nucleotide sequence: TGTGCCAGCAGTGAGGTGGCGCATCAGCCCCAGCATTTT. It is translated as CASSEVAHQPQHF. The rearrangement joins TRBV2 to TRBJ1-5, with D unresolved. Trimming removed 3 bases from V and 5 bases from J, with 8 bases in between. This CDR3 is built from 13 residues. Germline V gene lookup returns CDR1 SNHLY and CDR2 FYNNEI.

The V call is TRBV10-3, the J call TRBJ2-7, with 7 bases identical to TRBD1. This CDR3 comprises 13 residues. V was clipped by 1 base and J by 6 bases; unmatched bases: 3. The germline CDR1 and CDR2 sequences are ENHRY and SYGVKD. CDR3 DNA sequence: TGTGCCATCAGTGAGTTAGGGGGCGGCGAGCAGTACTTC. Protein: CAISELGGGEQYF.

The chain combines TRBV5-1 with TRBJ2-1; no clear D. The length of the CDR3 is 14 residues. Trimming left V 0 bases short and J 4 bases short, with 8 bases between. The germline V gene encodes CDR1 SGHRS and CDR2 YFSETQ. The chain's CDR3 is CASSLAQFYNEQFF. CDR3 DNA: TGCGCCAGCAGCTTGGCCCAGTTTTACAATGAGCAGTTCTTC.

The chain couples TRBV9 to TRBJ2-2, with D tentatively TRBD1 or TRBD2 (6 bases each). Germline CDR1 is SGDLS and CDR2 is YYNGEE. This CDR3 comprises 13 residues. Trimming left V 3 bases short and J 8 bases short, with 11 bases between. CDR3: CASSGPGAGELFF. The CDR3 DNA reads as TGTGCCAGCAGCGGGCCGGGGGCAGGGGAGCTGTTTTTT. The whole variable domain, remainder taken from reference TRBV9 and TRBJ2-2, is DSGVTQTPKHLITATGQRVTLRCSPRSGDLSVYWYQQSLDQGLQFLIQYYNGEERAKGNILERFSAQQFPDLHSELNLSSLELGDSALYFCASSGPGAGELFFGEGSRLTVL.

The chain is built from TRBV4-1 and TRBJ2-7; D ambiguous. V was pared by 1 base and J by 9 bases, with 13 bases between. The V gene's germline CDR1 is MGHRA and CDR2 YSYEKL. CDR3 length: 13 residues. The CDR3 region has the DNA TGCGCCAGCAGCCAAGTAGGGTCGACCGGGCAGTACTTC. Translated: CASSQVGSTGQYF.

The chain links TRBV12-3 or TRBV12-4 to TRBJ1-3, with a possible D match to TRBD1 (6 bases). The CDR3 loop spans 13 amino acids. V was trimmed by 7 bases and J by 11 bases, leaving 18 bases between them. The CDR3: CASTLVGAMAIYF. The CDR3 DNA is TGTGCCAGCACCCTCGTGGGGGCTATGGCCATATATTTT.

This clone was seen a few times. The J gene is TRBJ2-7, the V gene TRBV6-5, with no clear D. The V end lost 6 bases, the J end lost 0 bases, and 12 bases lay between the germline ends. Per germline, CDR1 MNHEY and CDR2 SVGAGI. CDR3 length: 14 residues. This CDR3 reads CASRPRLNSYEQYF. The DNA for the CDR3 is TGTGCCAGCAGGCCCCGGCTAAACTCCTACGAGCAGTACTTC.

The rearrangement uses TRBV28 and TRBJ1-3; D may be TRBD1 (5 bases). Per germline, CDR1 MDHEN and CDR2 SYDVKM. CDR3 size: 16 residues. V gave up 7 bases and J gave up 0 bases, with 16 bases separating them. The CDR3 loop is CASTVIGGGSGNTIYF. The CDR3 coding sequence is TGTGCCAGCACTGTCATCGGGGGGGGCTCTGGAAACACCATATATTTT. Combining the CDR3 with reference TRBV28 and TRBJ1-3 gives the whole variable domain DVKVTQSSRYLVKRTGEKVFLECVQDMDHENMFWYRQDPGLGLRLIYFSYDVKMKEKGDIPEGYSVSREKKERFSLILESASTNQTSMYLCASTVIGGGSGNTIYFGEGSWLTVV.

The chain recombines TRBV7-3 with TRBJ2-1, with 10 nucleotides matching TRBD2. Per the germline V gene, CDR1 is SGHTA and CDR2 is FQGTGA. This CDR3 has 15 amino acids. The V gene end was trimmed by 2 bases and the J gene end by 11 bases; junction bases not matched to a gene: 9. The CDR3 DNA follows: TGTGCCAGCAGCTTAGAAGGACTAGCGGTTTCTCAGCAGTTCTTC. Its translation is CASSLEGLAVSQQFF.

As for this clone: The junction and the germline gene differ at one end; a read error may be behind it. This sequence joins TRBV27 and TRBJ1-5, with D perhaps matching TRBD1 (5 bases). The CDR3 spans 14 residues. Germline V gene sequence: CDR1 MNHEY, CDR2 SMNVEV (reference sequence). CDR3 DNA sequence: TGTGCCAGCAGTCCTGGCCAGGGCAATCAACCCCAGCATTTT. Its protein product is CASSPGQGNQPQHF.

This sequence joins TRBV18 and TRBJ1-1; the D gene is possibly TRBD1 (5 bases). Trimming removed 6 bases at V and 2 bases at J, with 10 bases between. Germline V gene sequence: CDR1 KGHSH, CDR2 LQKENI. This CDR3 is built from 13 residues. CDR3 sequence (DNA): TGTGCCAGCTCGGCGGACAAAAACACTGAAGCTTTCTTT. This translates into CASSADKNTEAFF.

In this sample, this clone turned up once. J is TRBJ2-6 and V is TRBV6-1; D ambiguous. This CDR3 spans 17 amino acids. Germline values: CDR1 MNHNS, CDR2 SASEGT. The V gene lost 4 bases and the J gene lost 0 bases, with 13 bases spanning the gap. CDR3 sequence reads: CASSALTASSGANVLTF. The CDR3 nucleotides are TGTGCCAGCAGTGCCCTGACGGCCTCCTCTGGGGCCAACGTCCTGACTTTC.

The count of this clone is one. Other DNA sequences in the same sample also yield this CDR3. The rearrangement uses TRBV5-1 and TRBJ2-7; D is uncertain. Germline CDR1 reads SGHRS; CDR2 reads YFSETQ. The CDR3 runs to 12 residues. The V and J ends lost 1 base and 2 bases respectively, with 4 bases between them. CDR3 protein: CASSLTTYEQYF. The CDR3 bases are TGCGCCAGCAGCTTGACAACCTACGAGCAGTACTTC.

V gene TRBV18 combines with J gene TRBJ2-1; D may correspond to TRBD1 or TRBD2 (5 bases each). Between the trimmed V and J ends, which lost 2 bases and 0 bases, there was a span of 8 bases. Germline loops: CDR1 KGHSH, CDR2 LQKENI. The CDR3 has 15 residues. The CDR3 DNA follows: TGTGCCAGCTCACCAATGAGGGGCTCCTACAATGAGCAGTTCTTC. It translates to CASSPMRGSYNEQFF.

This sequence joins TRBV2 and TRBJ1-5; a weak D match, TRBD1 (5 bases). Germline values: CDR1 SNHLY, CDR2 FYNNEI. V dropped 5 bases and J dropped 0 bases, with 5 bases sitting between them. The CDR3 runs 13 residues. CDR3 sequence (DNA): TGTGCCAGCAGTCAGGGTAGCAATCAGCCCCAGCATTTT. Its protein product is CASSQGSNQPQHF.

J is TRBJ1-6 and V is TRBV25-1, with D unclear. V lost 6 bases to trimming and J lost 7 bases, with 13 bases between them. Germline V gene sequence: CDR1 MGHDK, CDR2 SYGVNS. The CDR3 contains 14 residues. The CDR3 loop is CASSPNERNSPLHF. DNA of the CDR3: TGTGCCAGCAGCCCGAATGAACGGAATTCACCCCTCCACTTT.

Regarding this clone: The junction shows a germline mismatch at one end, possibly a read error. The chain is built from TRBV7-9 and TRBJ2-5, with 12 bases that match TRBD2. CDR1 and CDR2 from the germline V gene are SEHNR and FQNEAQ (reference sequence). CDR3 size: 11 residues. CDR3 in DNA: TGTGCCAGCACCATCCTAGCGGGAGGGGACTTC. Encoded protein: CASTILAGGDF.

The chain links TRBV15 to TRBJ2-5; the D is unclear. Germline loops: CDR1 LNHNV, CDR2 YYDKDF (reference sequence). The V end was cut by 1 base, the J end by 1 base, with 10 bases between. The CDR3 is 15 amino acids. CDR3 nucleotides: TGTGCCACCAGCAGAGGACGGTTACTCCAAGAGACCCAGTACTTC. It is translated as CATSRGRLLQETQYF.